Presented here are 22 T cell receptor beta chains from one specimen sequenced in a study of blood T cell repertoires in COVID-19. Sequencing used immunoSEQ multiplex PCR; TCRdb keeps in-frame clones, though not all of them. The sample yields 44,000 or so clones, about 83% seen once. Sequences were obtained from peripheral blood. The receptors originated from an elderly man in a cohort sampled during active COVID-19.

This chain connects TRBV13 to TRBJ2-2; tentatively, D is TRBD1 (5 bases). With 5 bases removed from V and 5 bases from J, the gap between germline ends came to 15 bases. The germline V gene has CDR1 PRHDT and CDR2 FYEKMQ (reference sequence). CDR3 length: 15 amino acids. This CDR3 is CASSPRQRHTGELFF. The DNA for the CDR3 is TGTGCCAGCAGCCCCAGACAGAGACATACCGGGGAGCTGTTTTTT.

The chain joins TRBV6-5 to TRBJ2-3, with D possibly being TRBD1 (5 bases). CDR1 and CDR2 from the germline V gene are MNHEY and SVGAGI. Trimming cost V 10 bases and J 8 bases, with 13 bases left between them. The CDR3 runs 11 residues. The CDR3 reads CATSSQGTQYF. CDR3 sequence (DNA): TGTGCCACCTCGTCCCAGGGTACGCAGTATTTT.

This clone showed up just once. This chain links TRBV6-5 with TRBJ2-2; maybe TRBD2 (6 bases). V lost 8 bases and J lost 2, with 9 bases in between. CDR3 length: 13 amino acids. Germline V gene data show CDR1 as MNHEY and CDR2 as SVGAGI. The CDR3 is CASLEGNTGELFF. The CDR3 DNA sequence: TGTGCCAGCTTGGAGGGAAACACCGGGGAGCTGTTTTTT.

This clone was seen a few times. CDR3 sequence: CASSPREGTTLTDTQYF. For the CDR3, the DNA is TGTGCCAGCAGCCCTCGGGAGGGGACCACCCTCACAGATACGCAGTATTTT. The chain employs TRBV7-9 and TRBJ2-3; 8 bases align to TRBD2. This CDR3 region has 17 residues. Trimming took 5 bases from V and 2 from J; bases not matched to a gene: 12. Germline CDR1 SEHNR, CDR2 FQNEAQ (reference sequence).

In nucleotides, the CDR3 is TGTGCCAGCAGCGTAAGTTCCAGGACTGGCACTGAAGCTTTCTTT. Translated: CASSVSSRTGTEAFF. The chain recombines TRBV9 with TRBJ1-1; D is unresolved. V lost 1 base and J 4 bases, leaving 14 bases between the germline ends. This CDR3 is built from 15 residues. CDR1 SGDLS and CDR2 YYNGEE come from the germline V gene.

The rearrangement uses TRBV3-1 (or the pseudogene TRBV3-2) and TRBJ2-7, with D possibly matching TRBD1 (6 bases). The CDR3 length is 17 residues. The germline V and J ends were trimmed by 4 bases and 2 bases, with 21 bases remaining between them. Germline CDR1 and CDR2: LGHDT and YNNKEL (reference sequence). Here the CDR3 reads CASSPYSSGTTAYEQYF. The CDR3 DNA reads TGTGCCAGCAGCCCATACTCCTCCGGGACAACCGCCTACGAGCAGTACTTC.

This clone was recorded a few times. This chain connects TRBV2 to TRBJ2-1; 8 bases map to TRBD2. The J segment lost 3 bases and the V segment lost 7 bases, leaving 11 bases of the junction unmatched. Germline V CDR1 and CDR2: SNHLY, FYNNEI. CDR3 size: 16 residues. CDR3 region: CASTEGSSGRYNEQFF. The CDR3 coding sequence is TGTGCCAGCACGGAAGGTTCTAGCGGGCGCTACAATGAGCAGTTCTTC.

CDR3 sequence reads: CASSALGQGALYGYTF. CDR3 in DNA: TGTGCCAGCAGTGCTTTGGGACAGGGGGCTCTATATGGCTACACCTTC. The V and J genes are TRBV6-1 and TRBJ1-2; 12 nucleotides line up with TRBD1. The CDR3 is 16 residues long. Germline V gives CDR1 MNHNS, CDR2 SASEGT. The V segment lost 4 bases and the J segment 5 bases; nucleotides outside the gene matches: 8.

V is TRBV3-1 (or the pseudogene TRBV3-2) and J is TRBJ2-1, with 11 bases identical to TRBD2. J lost 1 base, V lost 3 bases, and 5 bases had no gene match. This CDR3 is built from 17 residues. Germline loops: CDR1 LGHDT, CDR2 YNNKEL (reference sequence). DNA of the CDR3: TGTGCCAGCAGCCACACTAGCGGGGGAGCTTCCTACAATGAGCAGTTCTTC. As protein: CASSHTSGGASYNEQFF.

The J gene is TRBJ2-1, the V gene TRBV2; D may be TRBD2 (6 bases). V lost 8 bases, J lost 5 bases, and 16 bases lay in between. The CDR3 is 14 amino acids. In germline, CDR1 is SNHLY, CDR2 FYNNEI. CDR3 in amino acids: CASSRDSSNNEQFF. The CDR3 DNA follows: TGTGCCAGCTCCCGGGACTCATCTAACAATGAGCAGTTCTTC.

This chain connects TRBV28 to TRBJ2-2; D unclear. CDR3 size: 13 residues. V lost 6 bases and J lost 5, with 10 bases in between. Germline CDR1 is MDHEN and CDR2 is SYDVKM. The CDR3 protein is CASRTSGTGELFF. The CDR3, as DNA: TGTGCCAGCAGAACTTCCGGGACCGGGGAGCTGTTTTTT.

CDR3 amino acids: CASSLSANSYEQYF. The CDR3 DNA reads TGTGCCAGCTCACTATCCGCTAACTCCTACGAGCAGTACTTC. The chain uses TRBV18 and TRBJ2-7; D unresolved. V lost 4 bases and J 0 bases, leaving 10 bases between the germline ends. The CDR3 consists of 14 residues. Germline V gene lookup returns CDR1 KGHSH and CDR2 LQKENI.

CDR3 nucleotide sequence: TGCGCCAGCAGCCGGGGGACAGGGGGAGAATCACCCCTCCACTTT. This gives the protein CASSRGTGGESPLHF. V gene TRBV5-1 combines with J gene TRBJ1-6, with 11 bases fitting TRBD1. Germline V gives CDR1 SGHRS, CDR2 YFSETQ. With V trimmed by 4 bases and J by 10 bases, 7 bases remained unmatched. CDR3 length: 15 residues.

The gene calls are TRBV5-4 and TRBJ2-2; weak D call: TRBD1 (6 bases). The ends were cut back, 2 bases at V and 1 base at J, with 12 bases in the middle. CDR1 is SGHNT and CDR2 is YYREEE in the germline V gene (reference sequence). This CDR3 contains 16 residues. The CDR3: CASSFGQPLNTGELFF. The DNA of the CDR3 is TGTGCCAGCAGCTTCGGACAGCCATTGAACACCGGGGAGCTGTTTTTT.

The chain joins TRBV2 to TRBJ1-4, with 8 bases identical to TRBD1. Trimming at V came to 5 bases and at J to 10 bases, leaving 9 bases not matched to a gene. The germline V gene encodes CDR1 SNHLY and CDR2 FYNNEI. The CDR3 runs 14 residues. In DNA form, the CDR3 reads TGTGCCAGCAGTTCGACAGGGGATGTGGGAAAACTGTTTTTT. Amino acid sequence: CASSSTGDVGKLFF.

This clone has a handful of counts. V is TRBV19 and J is TRBJ1-1; TRBD1 matches at 7 bases. Germline V gene sequence: CDR1 LNHDA, CDR2 SQIVND (reference sequence). V gave up 5 bases and J gave up 11 bases; unmatched junction bases: 8. This CDR3 comprises 12 residues. CDR3 DNA sequence: TGTGCCAGTAGTTTCTTTTCGGGACAGGCTTTCTTT. This translates into CASSFFSGQAFF.

This clone was counted a few times. The chain has TRBV13 and TRBJ2-7; the match to TRBD1 covers 7 bases. This CDR3 comprises 16 residues. From germline, CDR1 is PRHDT and CDR2 FYEKMQ (reference sequence). Unmatched junction bases numbered 10, after V lost 5 bases and J lost 0 bases. The CDR3 is CASSPRIGTASYEQYF. CDR3 in DNA: TGTGCCAGCAGCCCTCGAATCGGGACAGCCTCCTACGAGCAGTACTTC.

The chain employs TRBV10-1 and TRBJ2-3, with a weak D call TRBD2 (5 bases). The germline V and J ends were trimmed by 5 bases and 1 base, with 13 bases remaining between them. Germline V gene lookup returns CDR1 WNHNN and CDR2 SYGVQD (reference sequence). This CDR3 spans 15 amino acids. CDR3 in DNA: TGCGCCAGCAGTAGCGCGGGTCGTGGCACAGATACGCAGTATTTT. Its translation: CASSSAGRGTDTQYF.

The rearrangement joins TRBV6-6 to TRBJ1-5; a possible D gene is TRBD1 (6 bases). Germline CDR1 is MNHNY and CDR2 is SVGAGI (reference sequence). Between the trimmed V and J ends, which lost 2 bases and 4 bases, there was a span of 12 bases. The CDR3 runs 15 residues. Written as DNA, the CDR3 is TGTGCCAGCAGTTACGGGACAACACCGAATCAGCCCCAGCATTTT. Translating it yields CASSYGTTPNQPQHF.

This clone was seen only a few times. The chain uses TRBV5-1 and TRBJ1-6, with a weak D call TRBD1 (6 bases). Germline V gene sequence: CDR1 SGHRS, CDR2 YFSETQ. Trimming cost V 1 base and J 7 bases, with 12 bases left between them. The CDR3 has 15 amino acids. CDR3 protein: CASSLLQTGNSPLHF. The DNA of the CDR3 is TGCGCCAGCAGCTTGTTGCAGACAGGAAATTCACCCCTCCACTTT.

This chain joins TRBV30 and TRBJ2-5; perhaps TRBD2 as D (5 bases). CDR1 GTSNPN and CDR2 SVGIG come from the germline V gene (reference sequence). V was trimmed by 5 bases and J by 5 bases, leaving 15 bases between them. The CDR3 extends over 13 amino acids. The CDR3 region is CAWDRQSGETQYF. CDR3 in DNA: TGTGCCTGGGATAGACAATCGGGGGAGACCCAGTACTTC.

This chain links TRBV29-1 with TRBJ2-7; 7 nucleotides align to TRBD1. Germline assignment: CDR1 SQVTM and CDR2 ANQGSEA. The CDR3 extends over 13 amino acids. The junction had 11 bases not matched to a gene; V was cut back by 6 bases and J by 6 bases. DNA of the CDR3: TGCAGCGTGATCCCAGGGACAGAGGTCGAGCAGTACTTC. This codes for CSVIPGTEVEQYF.